The 3 T cell receptor beta chains listed next were all sequenced from one sample in a study of cytomegalovirus exposure and HLA in healthy donors. A multiplex PCR was run with 60 Vbeta primers and 13 Jbeta primers. TCRdb's copy holds only in-frame clones and misses some; the assay was immunoSEQ multiplex PCR. The table records about 150,000 clones, roughly 77% of them present only once. Material: PBMCs. The receptors shown here come from a human donor in good health.

CDR3 coding DNA: TGTGCCAGCAGCCGGAGGATGGGTGGGTGGACTGAAGCTTTCTTT. Protein product: CASSRRMGGWTEAFF. J is TRBJ1-1 and V is TRBV5-6; D call uncertain. The CDR3 has 15 amino acids. Trimming stripped 4 bases from V and 5 bases from J, with 18 bases between. The germline V gene has CDR1 SGHDT and CDR2 YYEEEE.

This clone has more than one count but fewer than ten. The genes are TRBV9 and TRBJ1-4; D is ambiguous. V was shortened by 3 bases and J by 8 bases, with 8 bases between the two germline ends. From germline, CDR1 is SGDLS and CDR2 YYNGEE. This CDR3 has 12 residues. CDR3 region: CASSAEEEKLFF. The DNA for the CDR3 is TGTGCCAGCAGCGCTGAGGAAGAAAAACTGTTTTTT.

A single count supports this clone. This chain links TRBV6-5 with TRBJ2-5; the D gene is possibly TRBD2 (7 bases). Germline loops: CDR1 MNHEY, CDR2 SVGAGI. The CDR3 sequence is 13 residues long. Trimming took off 5 bases at V and 5 bases at J, with 12 bases between the two ends. CDR3 sequence reads: CASSTQGGETQYF. The CDR3 coding sequence is TGTGCCAGCAGTACACAGGGAGGGGAGACCCAGTACTTC.